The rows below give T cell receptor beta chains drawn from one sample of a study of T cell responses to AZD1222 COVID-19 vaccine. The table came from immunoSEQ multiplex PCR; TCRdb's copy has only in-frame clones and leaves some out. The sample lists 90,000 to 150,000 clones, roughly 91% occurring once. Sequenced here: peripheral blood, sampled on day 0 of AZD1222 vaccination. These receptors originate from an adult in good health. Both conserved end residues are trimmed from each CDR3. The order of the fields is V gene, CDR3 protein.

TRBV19,ASSIRGIDRETQY
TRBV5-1,ASRPDSTMVNYGYT
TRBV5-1,ASSLGTSRTGELF
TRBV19,ASRWGQRGSSEAF
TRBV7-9,ASSPGWSYNEQF
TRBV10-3,AIRWGPSGNTIY
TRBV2,ASIRDNSGNTIY
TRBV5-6,ASSPMLVLAGEGEQF
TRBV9,ASSAGTGQGGNTIY
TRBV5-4,ASSLDGAEQY
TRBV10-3,AISATLTSFQH
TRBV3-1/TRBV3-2,ASSLRAAGVSGNTIY
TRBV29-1,SVVGEGVLYNEQF
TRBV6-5,SKHGGPPRDIQY
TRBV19,ASSGSGGAMNEQF
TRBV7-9,ASSKERRGGELF
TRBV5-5,ASSYRDSTYEQY
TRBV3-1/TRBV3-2,ASSQEGRLPGYNSPLH
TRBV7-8,ASSSGTVEQY
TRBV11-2,ASSLDSDMNTEAF
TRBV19,ASSTHLAGSTDTQY
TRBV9,ASSATLAGGRNEQF
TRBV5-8,ASSGLGETQY
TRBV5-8,ASSPGPINSPLH
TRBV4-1,ASSQGTKLRGKGYGYT
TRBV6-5,ASRSVANTEAF
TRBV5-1,ASSLGPSNEKLF
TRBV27,ASTSGQAGGYT
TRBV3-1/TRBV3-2,ASSQDLISPQH
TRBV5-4,ASRPTRGIKSYEQY
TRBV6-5,ASSYSGQGGEKLF
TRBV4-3,ASSPFWRGYSTDTQY
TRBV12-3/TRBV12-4,ASSSQASDEQF
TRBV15,ATGTELSPLH
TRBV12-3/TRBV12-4,ASSTGGTEAF
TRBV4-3,ASSQEGVGDIQY
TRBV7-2,ASSLWDSNSPLH
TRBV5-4,ASRAGTGRNYGYT
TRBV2,ASSDRPNSYEQY
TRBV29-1,SVRQLPSYEQY